What follows are 20 T cell receptor beta chains derived from one specimen sequenced in a study of shared clonotypes between healthy human individuals. The data were produced by immunoSEQ multiplex PCR, yet TCRdb's version contains in-frame clones alone and is incomplete. The sample yields approximately 600,000 clones, 85% to 95% seen once. Terminally differentiated effector memory CD45RA+ cells were excluded from the naive CD8 cells, which were CD45RO-negative and positively selected for CCR7. Sample: naive CD8+ T cells sorted from blood. Every receptor here comes from a woman aged 25 to 45 in good health.

This clone was detected only once. The rearrangement links TRBV27 to TRBJ1-5, with 11 bases fitting TRBD1. Germline CDR1 is MNHEY and CDR2 is SMNVEV (reference sequence). This CDR3 has 17 residues. The V segment lost 5 bases and the J segment 2 bases; nucleotides outside the gene matches: 8. The CDR3 sequence: CASSPGQGVRGNQPQHF. The CDR3, as DNA: TGTGCCAGCAGTCCGGGACAGGGGGTTAGGGGCAATCAGCCCCAGCATTTT.

The V gene is TRBV7-9, the J gene TRBJ1-2, with 9 bases identical to TRBD1. Germline V gene lookup returns CDR1 SEHNR and CDR2 FQNEAQ (reference sequence). Trimming at V came to 7 bases and at J to 5 bases, leaving 5 bases not matched to a gene. CDR3 length: 13 amino acids. The CDR3 coding sequence is TGTGCCAGCACCGGACAGGGGTCGTATGGCTACACCTTC. It encodes CASTGQGSYGYTF.

J is TRBJ2-7 and V is TRBV30, with D possibly called TRBD1 or TRBD2 (7 bases each). Germline-derived CDR1 and CDR2 are GTSNPN and SVGIG (reference sequence). The CDR3 covers 15 residues. The ends were cut back, 4 bases at V and 7 bases at J, with 23 bases in the middle. The DNA of the CDR3 is TGTGCCTGGATGGCAGGGGGACTGTGGGAGGGTGAGCAGTACTTC. Its translation: CAWMAGGLWEGEQYF.

The CDR3 DNA sequence: TGTGCCAGCAGCATAGGTGCCTACGAGCAGTACTTC. Encoded protein: CASSIGAYEQYF. The genes are TRBV11-1 and TRBJ2-7; D uncertain. There are 12 residues in the CDR3. Germline CDR1 and CDR2: SGHAT and FQDESV (reference sequence). V shed 5 bases and J shed 2 bases, with 7 bases lying between them.

This chain connects TRBV27 to TRBJ2-1; 12 nucleotides line up with TRBD2. Germline assignment: CDR1 MNHEY and CDR2 SMNVEV (reference sequence). Trimming cost V 5 bases and J 9 bases; bases outside gene matches: 5. The CDR3 contains 14 residues. The chain's CDR3 is CASSMTSGGSEQFF. The CDR3 region has the DNA TGTGCCAGCAGTATGACTAGCGGGGGATCTGAGCAGTTCTTC.

This chain joins TRBV9 and TRBJ1-6; D might be TRBD1 (5 bases). V shed 4 bases and J shed 10 bases, with 21 bases lying between them. Looked up from germline, CDR1 is SGDLS and CDR2 is YYNGEE. The CDR3 runs to 16 residues. The chain's CDR3 is CASSSHSGRDGSPLHF. The DNA for the CDR3 is TGTGCCAGCAGCTCTCATTCGGGACGGGACGGGTCACCCCTCCACTTT. The variable domain in full, with the rest retrieved from reference TRBV9 and TRBJ1-6, is DSGVTQTPKHLITATGQRVTLRCSPRSGDLSVYWYQQSLDQGLQFLIQYYNGEERAKGNILERFSAQQFPDLHSELNLSSLELGDSALYFCASSSHSGRDGSPLHFGNGTRLTVT.

V is TRBV4-1 and J is TRBJ1-1; TRBD1 matches at 7 bases. Germline values: CDR1 MGHRA, CDR2 YSYEKL. CDR3 length equals 15 residues. V was pared by 2 bases and J by 2 bases, with 5 bases of the junction left unmatched. The CDR3 here is CASSQLTGTNTEAFF. In nucleotides, the CDR3 is TGCGCCAGCAGCCAACTGACAGGGACAAACACTGAAGCTTTCTTT.

The CDR3 is CASSQGPGLSYEQYF. DNA of the CDR3: TGTGCCAGTAGTCAAGGTCCCGGACTGTCCTACGAGCAGTACTTC. The chain couples TRBV19 to TRBJ2-7; D is perhaps TRBD2 (5 bases). Germline-derived CDR1 and CDR2 are LNHDA and SQIVND (reference sequence). The V end lost 5 bases, the J end lost 1 base, and 15 bases lay between the germline ends. CDR3 length: 15 residues.

The chain is built from TRBV4-1 and TRBJ2-7; maybe TRBD1 (6 bases). Germline values: CDR1 MGHRA, CDR2 YSYEKL. Trimming took 4 bases from V and 0 from J, leaving 16 bases between them. This CDR3 has 16 amino acids. The DNA of the CDR3 is TGCGCCAGCAGCCCCCGGGAAGAGACAGGCTCCTACGAGCAGTACTTC. Residues: CASSPREETGSYEQYF.

V gene TRBV5-5 combines with J gene TRBJ2-1, with 13 bases aligning to TRBD2. V was clipped by 3 bases and J by 8 bases; unmatched bases: 2. In germline, CDR1 is SGHKS, CDR2 YYEKEE (reference sequence). This CDR3 region has 14 residues. The CDR3 coding sequence is TGTGCCAGCAGCTCGGGACTAGCGGGATATGAGCAGTTCTTC. It encodes CASSSGLAGYEQFF.

CDR3 sequence: CASSFTGKGNQPQHF. In DNA form, the CDR3 reads TGTGCCAGCAGCTTTACGGGGAAAGGCAATCAGCCCCAGCATTTT. The chain recombines TRBV5-8 with TRBJ1-5; no clear D. Germline CDR1 SGHTS, CDR2 YDEGEE. This CDR3 is built from 15 residues. Trimming took off 2 bases at V and 2 bases at J, with 11 bases between the two ends.

This clone was recorded a few times. This sequence joins TRBV6-1 and TRBJ1-4; 9 nucleotides line up with TRBD1. The germline gives CDR1 MNHNS, CDR2 SASEGT. Trimming cost V 6 bases and J 8 bases; bases outside gene matches: 7. This CDR3 has 14 residues. The CDR3 loop reads CASRKTGGSEKLFF. The DNA of the CDR3 is TGTGCCAGCAGAAAAACAGGGGGCAGCGAAAAACTGTTTTTT.

The chain recombines TRBV25-1 with TRBJ2-7, with D tentatively TRBD1 (6 bases). This CDR3 has 17 residues. CDR1 and CDR2 (germline): MGHDK, SYGVNS. V gave up 0 bases and J gave up 2 bases, with 17 bases separating them. CDR3 DNA sequence: TGTGCCAGCAGTGAATATTTTGGACAGAGCCCAACCTACGAGCAGTACTTC. Translation gives CASSEYFGQSPTYEQYF.

This clone has just one count. V is TRBV18 and J is TRBJ1-2, with D possibly TRBD1 on 6 matching bases. V shed 4 bases and J shed 6 bases, with 12 bases lying between them. Germline CDR1 KGHSH, CDR2 LQKENI. CDR3 length: 13 residues. Here the CDR3 DNA reads TGTGCCAGCTCACTCGCAGGGGAGAATGGCTACACCTTC. Translated, it gives CASSLAGENGYTF. Filled out from reference TRBV18 and TRBJ1-2, the complete variable domain reads NAGVMQNPRHLVRRRGQEARLRCSPMKGHSHVYWYRQLPEEGLKFMVYLQKENIIDESGMPKERFSAEFPKEGPSILRIQQVVRGDSAAYFCASSLAGENGYTFGSGTRLTVV.

J is TRBJ2-1 and V is TRBV7-9; 7 bases map to TRBD2. V was pared by 1 base and J by 6 bases, with 9 bases of the junction left unmatched. The CDR3 has 16 residues. CDR1 and CDR2 (germline): SEHNR, FQNEAQ (reference sequence). The chain's CDR3 is CASSLVGAGAGNEQFF. The CDR3 region has the DNA TGTGCCAGCAGCTTAGTAGGGGCGGGAGCCGGCAATGAGCAGTTCTTC.

The chain couples TRBV28 to TRBJ2-7, with D tentatively TRBD2 (5 bases). This CDR3 is 14 amino acids long. Trimming stripped 2 bases from V and 5 bases from J, with 13 bases between. CDR1 is MDHEN and CDR2 is SYDVKM in the germline V gene. The CDR3 region has the DNA TGTGCCAGCAGTTTACGGAGTTTGCGGGACGAGCAGTACTTC. Translating gives CASSLRSLRDEQYF.

The chain combines TRBV27 with TRBJ2-1; the D gene is possibly TRBD2 (7 bases). Trimming cost V 5 bases and J 10 bases, with 18 bases left between them. This CDR3 is built from 14 residues. From germline, CDR1 is MNHEY and CDR2 SMNVEV (reference sequence). CDR3 sequence: CASSDGGPRGEQFF. The CDR3 nucleotides are TGTGCCAGCAGTGACGGGGGGCCTCGCGGGGAGCAGTTCTTC.

The J gene is TRBJ2-5, the V gene TRBV23-1; D is possibly TRBD1 (5 bases). TRBV23-1 is given ORF status, its function remaining uncertain. This CDR3 has 15 amino acids. V was shortened by 7 bases and J by 5 bases, with 20 bases between the two germline ends. The CDR3 loop reads CASTATRGSVETQYF. CDR3 DNA sequence: TGCGCCAGCACTGCGACAAGGGGAAGCGTGGAGACCCAGTACTTC.

J is TRBJ1-2 and V is TRBV4-1, with D perhaps TRBD1 (6 bases). Per the germline V gene, CDR1 is MGHRA and CDR2 is YSYEKL. The V end lost 2 bases, the J end lost 4 bases, and 17 bases lay between the germline ends. This CDR3 spans 16 amino acids. The CDR3 DNA sequence: TGCGCCAGCAGCCAATCCGGGACACCAGCCCCCTATGGCTACACCTTC. Amino acids: CASSQSGTPAPYGYTF.

The table lists this clone with a few counts. V and J are TRBV4-1 and TRBJ1-1; 9 bases line up with TRBD1. Trimming cost V 3 bases and J 2 bases; bases outside gene matches: 7. Germline loops: CDR1 MGHRA, CDR2 YSYEKL. The CDR3 totals 16 residues. CDR3 in DNA: TGCGCCAGCAGCCATGAACAGGGGGCGGCTAACACTGAAGCTTTCTTT. Protein product: CASSHEQGAANTEAFF.